The text below deals with one T cell receptor beta chain. The data belong to a study of T cell responses to AZD1222 COVID-19 vaccine. Using immunoSEQ multiplex PCR, the repertoire was profiled, and TCRdb retains in-frame clones only, with some absent. There are some 120,000 clones in the sample; around nine tenths occur only once, and 4% to 5% lies in the top ten. V was shortened by 2 bases and J by 2 bases, with 13 bases between the two germline ends. Germline V CDR1 and CDR2: MNHEY, SMNVEV (reference sequence). The CDR3 extends over 16 amino acids. Sequences were derived from peripheral blood, sampled 28 days after the second dose of the MenACWY control vaccine. This clonotype originated in an adult who received the MenACWY meningococcal vaccine as a control. The chain joins TRBV27 to TRBJ2-1, with D possibly called TRBD1 or TRBD2 (6 bases each). This CDR3 is CASSLLGGTPYNEQFF. The DNA of the CDR3 is TGTGCCAGCAGTTTACTAGGGGGGACACCCTACAATGAGCAGTTCTTC.